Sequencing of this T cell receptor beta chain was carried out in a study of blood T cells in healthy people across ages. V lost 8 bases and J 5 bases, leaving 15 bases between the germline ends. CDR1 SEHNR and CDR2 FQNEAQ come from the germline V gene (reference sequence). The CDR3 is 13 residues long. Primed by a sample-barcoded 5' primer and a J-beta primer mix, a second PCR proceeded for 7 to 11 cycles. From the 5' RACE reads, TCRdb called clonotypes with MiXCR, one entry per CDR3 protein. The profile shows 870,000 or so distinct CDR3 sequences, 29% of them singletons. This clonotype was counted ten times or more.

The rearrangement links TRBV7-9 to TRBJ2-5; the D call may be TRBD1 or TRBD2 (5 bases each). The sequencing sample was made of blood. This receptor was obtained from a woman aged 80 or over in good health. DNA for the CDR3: TGTGCCAGCCGCGAGGGGTCGGGCGAGACCCAGTACTTC. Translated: CASREGSGETQYF.